Listed below are T cell receptor beta chains from one sample, sequenced in a study of cytomegalovirus exposure and HLA in healthy donors. Profiling relied on immunoSEQ multiplex PCR, and the TCRdb table lists in-frame clones only, not all of them. The table counts 38,000 or so clones; approximately 10% lies in the top ten. The sample was PBMCs. The receptors here all came from a middle-aged man in good health and CMV-seropositive. Both conserved end residues are trimmed from each CDR3. Fields, in order: V gene, J gene, CDR3 protein.

TRBV6-5	TRBJ2-5	ASTSGRETQY
TRBV30	TRBJ1-4	AWMKRDTNEKLF
TRBV7-9	TRBJ2-3	ASSLQTDAQY
TRBV7-9	TRBJ1-2	ASPSPMPGQNYGYT
TRBV6-5	TRBJ1-3	ASSKSGFSGNTIY
TRBV11-3	TRBJ1-2	ASSSTGTGYGYT
TRBV14	TRBJ2-1	ASSQTRDSIYNEQF
TRBV7-2	TRBJ1-4	ASSLGGTGGAGREKLF
TRBV6-6	TRBJ2-2	ASSATSESGELF
TRBV30	TRBJ2-2	AWSVGDRSTGELF